These 8 T cell receptor beta chains came from one sample sequenced in a study of blood T cell repertoires in COVID-19. Repertoires were generated with immunoSEQ multiplex PCR, while TCRdb's copy carries only in-frame clones and drops some. Among approximately 260,000 clones listed, over 75% were seen once. The source material was peripheral blood. These receptors were obtained from a human donor in a cohort sampled during active COVID-19.

This rearrangement joins TRBV7-2 to TRBJ1-4; D gene uncertain. Germline loops: CDR1 SGHTA, CDR2 FQGNSA. V dropped 5 bases and J dropped 2 bases, with 9 bases sitting between them. The CDR3 sequence is 14 residues long. CDR3 in DNA: TGTGCCAGCAGCCAACCGGGGACTAATGAAAAACTGTTTTTT. Its protein product is CASSQPGTNEKLFF.

The J gene is TRBJ2-7, the V gene TRBV10-2; unclear D gene. In germline, CDR1 is WSHSY, CDR2 SAAADI. There are 12 residues in the CDR3. V lost 3 bases and J 1 base, leaving 4 bases between the germline ends. Here the CDR3 reads CASSDLSYEQYF. DNA for the CDR3: TGCGCCAGCAGTGACCTATCCTACGAGCAGTACTTC.

This clone was counted only a few times. This chain connects TRBV5-1 to TRBJ1-5; D is ambiguous. This CDR3 is built from 16 residues. V lost 0 bases to trimming and J lost 3 bases, with 13 bases between them. Germline CDR1 is SGHRS and CDR2 is YFSETQ. The CDR3 DNA reads as TGCGCCAGCAGCTTGGGATCAGGAGGGTTCAATCAGCCCCAGCATTTT. It yields the protein CASSLGSGGFNQPQHF.

CDR3 region: CASSIITGTGGVYEQYF. The DNA of the CDR3 is TGTGCCAGCAGCATAATTACCGGGACAGGGGGCGTTTACGAGCAGTACTTC. This chain links TRBV11-2 with TRBJ2-7, with 12 positions matching TRBD1. This CDR3 has 17 residues. The ends lost 5 bases at V and 4 bases at J; junction bases unmatched: 12. Germline values: CDR1 SGHAT, CDR2 FQNNGV. Full variable domain (outside the CDR3, taken from reference TRBV11-2 and TRBJ2-7): EAGVAQSPRYKIIEKRQSVAFWCNPISGHATLYWYQQILGQGPKLLIQFQNNGVVDDSQLPKDRFSAERLKGVDSTLKIQPAKLEDSAVYLCASSIITGTGGVYEQYFGPGTRLTVT.

This clone showed up just a few times. The rearrangement joins TRBV5-4 to TRBJ1-1; 7 nucleotides agree with TRBD1. The CDR3 contains 13 residues. Germline assignment: CDR1 SGHNT and CDR2 YYREEE (reference sequence). The trim removed 4 bases at V and 10 bases at J, leaving 10 bases unmatched. The DNA for the CDR3 is TGTGCCAGCAGCGTCGGGACAGACCAAAGAGCTTTCTTT. Its protein product is CASSVGTDQRAFF.

The J gene is TRBJ2-2, the V gene TRBV5-1; D gene uncertain. The V gene lost 0 bases and the J gene lost 6 bases, with 9 bases spanning the gap. CDR1 and CDR2 from the germline V gene are SGHRS and YFSETQ. This CDR3 is 14 amino acids long. DNA for the CDR3: TGCGCCAGCAGCTTGGTAGTTTCTTCCGGGGAGCTGTTTTTT. Its translation: CASSLVVSSGELFF.

The V call is TRBV9, the J call TRBJ2-5; D gene uncertain. This CDR3 spans 13 amino acids. The ends were cut back, 0 bases at V and 5 bases at J, with 8 bases in the middle. CDR1 is SGDLS, CDR2 YYNGEE, per germline. CDR3: CASSVARWETQYF. As DNA, the CDR3 is TGTGCCAGCAGCGTAGCGAGGTGGGAGACCCAGTACTTC.

The V call is TRBV9, the J call TRBJ2-2; TRBD2 matches 9 bases. V was clipped by 4 bases and J by 6 bases; unmatched bases: 10. Germline CDR1 SGDLS, CDR2 YYNGEE. This CDR3 has 16 residues. The chain's CDR3 is CASSFLAGAAAGELFF. In DNA form, the CDR3 reads TGTGCCAGCAGCTTTTTAGCGGGAGCGGCGGCCGGGGAGCTGTTTTTT.